These 25 T cell receptor beta chains were all obtained from the same sample, sequenced in a study of beta chain features in type 1 diabetes. As every portion of the isolated RNA was reverse transcribed, the sequencing read expressed TCRB transcripts. Clones were read by immunoSEQ multiplex PCR, and TCRdb kept only the in-frame ones, dropping some. Counted here are about 300,000 clones, about 8.5% occurring once; the ten biggest clones make up roughly 1%. Sequenced material: central memory CD4+ T cells from blood. The receptors stem from a woman aged 18-29 years in good health.

V usage is TRBV2 and J usage is TRBJ1-1, with D hard to call. Germline CDR1 SNHLY, CDR2 FYNNEI. V lost 6 bases and J 3 bases, leaving 14 bases between the germline ends. The CDR3 is made up of 14 amino acids. The CDR3 reads CASSLIRVDTEAFF. Here the CDR3 DNA reads TGTGCCAGCAGCTTGATTAGGGTGGACACTGAAGCTTTCTTT.

This sequence joins TRBV4-2 and TRBJ2-3; 9 bases line up with TRBD2. Germline loops: CDR1 LGHNA, CDR2 YNFKEQ. The J segment lost 2 bases and the V segment lost 2 bases, leaving 8 bases of the junction unmatched. This CDR3 is 17 amino acids long. This CDR3 reads CASSQWAGGQVTDTQYF. The CDR3 coding sequence is TGTGCCAGCAGCCAATGGGCGGGGGGGCAGGTCACAGATACGCAGTATTTT.

This clone came up a few times. J is TRBJ2-3 and V is TRBV5-4; TRBD2 matches 13 bases. The CDR3 runs to 16 residues. The germline V gene encodes CDR1 SGHNT and CDR2 YYREEE (reference sequence). V trimming: 5 bases; J trimming: 6 bases; junction bases outside the gene matches: 9. The CDR3 is CASSQGLAGVSDTQYF. For the CDR3, the DNA is TGTGCCAGCAGTCAAGGACTAGCGGGAGTCTCGGATACGCAGTATTTT.

The J gene is TRBJ2-4, the V gene TRBV6-1; 8 bases align to TRBD1. This CDR3 is 13 amino acids long. With V trimmed by 5 bases and J by 13 bases, 10 bases remained unmatched. Germline V gene data show CDR1 as MNHNS and CDR2 as SASEGT. The CDR3 protein is CASSFLPRQGQYF. Written as DNA, the CDR3 is TGTGCCAGCAGTTTTTTACCTCGACAGGGGCAGTACTTC.

V gene TRBV6-1 combines with J gene TRBJ2-7; 7 nucleotides match TRBD1. V shed 6 bases and J 4 bases; nucleotides not matched to a gene: 6. The germline gives CDR1 MNHNS, CDR2 SASEGT. This CDR3 is built from 13 residues. CDR3 protein: CASRAGGAYEQYV. CDR3 coding DNA: TGTGCCAGCAGGGCAGGGGGAGCGTACGAGCAGTACGTC.

The chain links TRBV5-1 to TRBJ2-1, with D uncertain. CDR1 and CDR2 (germline): SGHRS, YFSETQ. Trimming stripped 5 bases from V and 7 bases from J, with 19 bases between. This CDR3 is built from 15 residues. The CDR3 region is CASSDQPSSGNEQFF. CDR3 nucleotides: TGCGCCAGCAGTGACCAGCCCAGTTCGGGTAATGAGCAGTTCTTC.

This clone was detected ten times or more. The J gene is TRBJ1-3, the V gene TRBV2; no firm D call. The CDR3 is 14 amino acids. The V end lost 4 bases, the J end lost 0 bases, and 7 bases lay between the germline ends. Germline CDR1 and CDR2: SNHLY and FYNNEI. The CDR3, as DNA: TGTGCCAGCAGTGCCGCTGGCTCTGGAAACACCATATATTTT. Translated: CASSAAGSGNTIYF. Looking up the rest from reference TRBV2 and TRBJ1-3 gives the full variable domain: EPEVTQTPSHQVTQMGQEVILRCVPISNHLYFYWYRQILGQKVEFLVSFYNNEISEKSEIFDDQFSVERPDGSNFTLKIRSTKLEDSAMYFCASSAAGSGNTIYFGEGSWLTVV.

In its sample, this clone was seen a few times. V gene TRBV7-8 combines with J gene TRBJ2-5, with D perhaps TRBD2 (6 bases). The CDR3 is 13 amino acids. Per the germline V gene, CDR1 is SGHVS and CDR2 is FQNEAQ. V gave up 3 bases and J gave up 5 bases, with 10 bases separating them. The CDR3 coding sequence is TGTGCCAGCAGCTTCCGGGGGTCTGAGACCCAGTACTTC. Amino acid sequence: CASSFRGSETQYF.

This clone was seen only a few times. V usage is TRBV7-2 and J usage is TRBJ1-2; the D is unclear. The CDR3 totals 16 residues. The germline CDR1 and CDR2 sequences are SGHTA and FQGNSA. Trimming removed 0 bases at V and 0 bases at J, with 11 bases between. The CDR3 DNA follows: TGTGCCAGCAGCTTAGCAAGAGCAGATCCTAACTATGGCTACACCTTC. Amino acid sequence: CASSLARADPNYGYTF.

J is TRBJ1-2 and V is TRBV5-1; D not resolved. The germline V and J ends were trimmed by 2 bases and 4 bases, with 21 bases remaining between them. The CDR3 totals 17 residues. CDR1 and CDR2 from the germline V gene are SGHRS and YFSETQ. This chain's CDR3 is CASSFSEPLSLGYGYTF. DNA for the CDR3: TGCGCCAGCAGCTTTTCAGAACCCCTCTCATTGGGCTATGGCTACACCTTC.

This clone was recorded many times. The chain uses TRBV4-2 and TRBJ2-5, with TRBD2 matching 8 bases. CDR3 length: 14 amino acids. V shed 4 bases, J shed 4 bases, and the junction held 5 bases outside the gene matches. Germline lookup yields CDR1 LGHNA and CDR2 YNFKEQ. CDR3 loop: CASSPSTSGETQYF. Here the CDR3 DNA reads TGTGCCAGCAGCCCGAGCACTAGCGGAGAGACCCAGTACTTC.

There are a few counts of this clone. The CDR3 spells CASSITPRGRGNTIYF. The CDR3 DNA sequence: TGTGCCAGTAGTATAACCCCCCGCGGGAGAGGAAACACCATATATTTT. The chain links TRBV19 to TRBJ1-3; D gene ambiguous. Trimming stripped 2 bases from V and 4 bases from J, with 15 bases between. This CDR3 has 16 amino acids. From germline, CDR1 is LNHDA and CDR2 SQIVND (reference sequence).

This chain links TRBV6-5 with TRBJ2-7, with D perhaps matching TRBD1 (6 bases). Germline loops: CDR1 MNHEY, CDR2 SVGAGI. The CDR3 length is 13 residues. DNA for the CDR3: TGTGCCAGCAGCACCACCTTCGGGGACACCCCGTTCGTC. As protein: CASSTTFGDTPFV.

This chain connects TRBV27 to TRBJ1-1; no definite D call. V was cut by 8 bases and J by 0 bases, with 13 bases left in between. The CDR3 runs 14 residues. Looked up from germline, CDR1 is MNHEY and CDR2 is SMNVEV (reference sequence). CDR3 loop: CASVRVAVNTEAFF. CDR3 nucleotides: TGTGCCAGCGTTAGGGTGGCAGTGAACACTGAAGCTTTCTTT.

This chain links TRBV7-2 with TRBJ1-5; D possibly corresponds to TRBD1 (5 bases). The V gene's germline CDR1 is SGHTA and CDR2 FQGNSA. The CDR3 is 13 amino acids. V shed 5 bases and J shed 5 bases, with 10 bases lying between them. DNA of the CDR3: TGTGCCAGCAGCCTCCGGGGGGATCAGCCCCAGCATTTT. As protein: CASSLRGDQPQHF.

This clone was seen a few times. This sequence joins TRBV29-1 and TRBJ1-2; 10 bases align to TRBD1. In germline, CDR1 is SQVTM, CDR2 ANQGSEA. CDR3 length: 14 amino acids. Trimming cost V 5 bases and J 4 bases; bases outside gene matches: 7. The CDR3 is CSVRGRQGAYGYTF. The CDR3 coding sequence is TGCAGCGTTCGGGGACGACAGGGGGCCTATGGCTACACCTTC.

J is TRBJ2-2 and V is TRBV15; 13 nucleotides match TRBD2. The CDR3 is 18 amino acids. Per the germline V gene, CDR1 is LNHNV and CDR2 is YYDKDF (reference sequence). Unmatched junction bases numbered 4, after V lost 1 base and J lost 2 bases. CDR3 protein: CATSRGLAGGSNTGELFF. Here the CDR3 DNA reads TGTGCCACCAGCAGAGGACTAGCGGGAGGCTCCAACACCGGGGAGCTGTTTTTT.

V is TRBV18 and J is TRBJ1-2; 7 bases are a match to TRBD1. This CDR3 comprises 15 residues. Trimming removed 3 bases from V and 2 bases from J; junction bases left unmatched: 6. The germline gives CDR1 KGHSH, CDR2 LQKENI. CDR3: CASSPQQGFNYGYTF. For the CDR3, the DNA is TGTGCCAGCTCACCCCAACAGGGGTTCAACTATGGCTACACCTTC.

This chain uses TRBV7-9 with TRBJ2-1, with D hard to call. CDR1 SEHNR and CDR2 FQNEAQ come from the germline V gene (reference sequence). The CDR3 covers 11 residues. Trimming cost V 8 bases and J 9 bases, with 11 bases left between them. The CDR3 region is CASANSREQFF. CDR3 sequence (DNA): TGTGCCAGCGCCAATAGCCGTGAGCAGTTCTTC.

The sample holds many counts of this clone. The V call is TRBV19, the J call TRBJ2-7; D may match TRBD1 or TRBD2 (5 bases each). The ends were cut back, 5 bases at V and 6 bases at J, with 17 bases in the middle. Germline loops: CDR1 LNHDA, CDR2 SQIVND (reference sequence). This CDR3 is built from 14 residues. In DNA form, the CDR3 reads TGTGCCAGTAGTGTATTTTCGGGGACGGGCGAGCAGTACTTC. Translating gives CASSVFSGTGEQYF.

About this clone: One end of the junction is discordant with germline, which a read error may explain. The chain uses TRBV7-7 and TRBJ2-5; the match to TRBD1 covers 7 bases. Looked up from germline, CDR1 is SSHAT and CDR2 is FNYEAQ (reference sequence). This CDR3 contains 14 residues. Written as DNA, the CDR3 is TGTGCTAGCAGCTCCACGACAGGGAAAGAGACCCAGTACTTC. Translating gives CASSSTTGKETQYF.

This clone was found a few times. The chain uses TRBV6-5 and TRBJ2-1; TRBD2 aligns across 8 bases. This CDR3 has 16 residues. Germline CDR1 MNHEY, CDR2 SVGAGI. Trimming removed 0 bases from V and 5 bases from J; junction bases left unmatched: 6. CDR3 DNA: TGTGCCAGCAGTTACTCGGGCGGGAGGAGTGACAATGAGCAGTTCTTC. The encoded protein is CASSYSGGRSDNEQFF.

This clone was recorded a few times. CDR3 DNA sequence: TGTGCCAGCAGTCTTGGCAGTCAGCCCCAGCATTTT. Translating it yields CASSLGSQPQHF. The J gene is TRBJ1-5, the V gene TRBV25-1; no reliable D call. This CDR3 has 12 amino acids. Trimming left V 5 bases short and J 6 bases short, with 8 bases between. Germline V gives CDR1 MGHDK, CDR2 SYGVNS.

This clone was recorded a few times. The chain carries TRBV4-2 and TRBJ2-1, with a tentative D call TRBD2 (5 bases). Germline V lookup: CDR1 LGHNA, CDR2 YNFKEQ. The CDR3 consists of 16 residues. The V gene lost 0 bases and the J gene lost 0 bases, with 9 bases spanning the gap. CDR3 loop: CASSQERASSYNEQFF. CDR3 nucleotides: TGTGCCAGCAGCCAAGAGAGGGCAAGCTCCTACAATGAGCAGTTCTTC.

This clone has just a few counts. The chain couples TRBV6-5 to TRBJ1-2; no firm D call. CDR3 length: 12 residues. Trimming stripped 5 bases from V and 4 bases from J, with 8 bases between. CDR1 and CDR2 from the germline V gene are MNHEY and SVGAGI. The CDR3 DNA sequence: TGTGCCAGCAGTCTGGGGAGCTATGGCTACACCTTC. Its protein product is CASSLGSYGYTF.